A selection of T cell receptor beta chains follows, all from one sample in a study of blood T cell repertoires in COVID-19. Some clones are missing from TCRdb's copy, which holds only in-frame ones; the method was immunoSEQ multiplex PCR. The repertoire consists of approximately 200,000 clones, with approximately 84% occurring once and the leading ten covering roughly 3%. The source material was peripheral blood. These receptors were taken from a woman in her twenties or thirties who had recovered from COVID-19. Each CDR3 is given with its conserved first and last residue. The D gene is left open where the match is weak. Where a row states a size, it is once, few, many or the class of an expanded clone; other rows omit it.

D gene	CDR3 length	V gene	clone size	J gene	CDR3 protein	CDR3 DNA
TRBD2	18	TRBV28	.	TRBJ2-3	CASSPPGLAGSISDTQYF	TGTGCCAGCAGTCCACCGGGACTAGCGGGGTCTATCTCAGATACGCAGTATTTT
.	13	TRBV30	.	TRBJ1-3	CAWISGAGNTIYF	TGTGCCTGGATTTCGGGGGCTGGAAACACCATATATTTT
.	16	TRBV14	once	TRBJ1-2	CASSQSRQVGNYGYTF	TGTGCCAGCAGCCAAAGCAGGCAGGTTGGGAACTATGGCTACACCTTC
.	13	TRBV3-1/TRBV3-2	.	TRBJ1-6	CASSQTGGSPLHF	TGTGCCAGCAGCCAAACGGGGGGTTCACCCCTCCACTTT
TRBD1	15	TRBV9	.	TRBJ2-5	CASSPGQGATKTQYF	TGTGCCAGCAGCCCGGGACAGGGGGCGACGAAGACCCAGTACTTC
.	12	TRBV29-1	.	TRBJ1-2	CSAHGTVYGYTF	TGCAGCGCTCACGGGACTGTGTATGGCTACACCTTC
TRBD1	16	TRBV5-4	.	TRBJ1-1	CASSPGQGKVRTEAFF	TGTGCCAGCAGCCCCGGACAGGGGAAGGTCAGAACTGAAGCTTTCTTT
TRBD2	18	TRBV5-3	.	TRBJ2-1	CARSPWVIAGGKYNEQFF	TGTGCCAGAAGCCCGTGGGTGATAGCGGGAGGGAAATACAATGAGCAGTTCTTC
.	13	TRBV6-6	.	TRBJ2-5	CASGDLPPKTQYF	TGTGCCAGCGGAGACCTCCCACCGAAGACCCAGTACTTC
.	14	TRBV9	.	TRBJ2-3	CASSVEERADTQYF	TGTGCCAGCAGCGTAGAGGAGAGGGCCGATACGCAGTATTTT
TRBD2	18	TRBV11-2	few	TRBJ2-1	CASSLLVRGLAGAGEQFF	TGTGCCAGCAGCTTACTTGTACGGGGACTAGCGGGAGCGGGGGAGCAGTTCTTC
TRBD1	15	TRBV7-9	.	TRBJ2-7	CASSLTARGPNEQYF	TGTGCCAGCAGCTTAACCGCGAGGGGGCCCAACGAGCAGTACTTC
.	16	TRBV20-1	.	TRBJ2-7	CSASQEMGAGSYEQYF	TGCAGTGCTAGTCAAGAAATGGGGGCCGGATCCTACGAGCAGTACTTC
.	14	TRBV9	.	TRBJ1-1	CASSVDLMNTEAFF	TGTGCCAGCAGCGTAGACCTAATGAACACTGAAGCTTTCTTT
TRBD1	15	TRBV28	.	TRBJ1-2	CASSFEGQGSPGYTF	TGTGCCAGCAGTTTCGAGGGACAGGGAAGTCCTGGCTACACCTTC
.	15	TRBV30	.	TRBJ1-5	CAWSTGDYSNQPQHF	TGTGCCTGGAGTACCGGAGACTATAGCAATCAGCCCCAGCATTTT
.	15	TRBV11-1	.	TRBJ1-4	CASSETTTTNEKLFF	TGTGCCAGCAGCGAGACAACCACAACTAATGAAAAACTGTTTTTT
.	16	TRBV28	.	TRBJ1-1	CASSPPDGQMNTEAFF	TGTGCCAGCAGCCCCCCTGATGGGCAGATGAACACTGAAGCTTTCTTT
.	13	TRBV2	.	TRBJ2-1	CASSVARDNEQFF	TGTGCCAGCAGTGTAGCCAGGGACAATGAGCAGTTCTTC
.	14	TRBV5-4	.	TRBJ2-7	CASSLQAGPYEQYF	TGTGCCAGCAGCTTGCAGGCGGGTCCCTATGAGCAGTACTTC
TRBD1	14	TRBV10-3	.	TRBJ1-6	CAIRGTGENSPLHF	TGTGCCATCAGGGGGACAGGGGAGAATTCACCCCTCCACTTT
TRBD1	15	TRBV29-1	.	TRBJ1-2	CSVVGDRATVGGYTF	TGCAGCGTTGTGGGGGACAGGGCGACGGTGGGTGGCTACACCTTC
TRBD2	18	TRBV9	.	TRBJ2-5	CASSLGTSGRASMATQYF	TGTGCCAGCAGCTTAGGGACTAGCGGGAGGGCCAGTATGGCGACCCAGTACTTC
.	13	TRBV29-1	.	TRBJ1-6	CSGRTDPNSPLHF	TGCAGCGGGAGGACCGACCCTAATTCACCCCTCCACTTT
.	12	TRBV5-1	.	TRBJ2-7	CASSLAYDEQYF	TGCGCCAGCAGCTTGGCCTACGACGAGCAGTACTTC
.	16	TRBV25-1	.	TRBJ2-2	CASSELWQGRTGELFF	TGTGCCAGCAGTGAGCTCTGGCAGGGAAGGACCGGGGAGCTGTTTTTT
.	14	TRBV19	.	TRBJ2-7	CASSMTGGVYEQYF	TGTGCCAGTAGTATGACGGGTGGTGTCTACGAGCAGTACTTC
.	14	TRBV5-1	.	TRBJ2-5	CASSSWAGQETQYF	TGCGCCAGCAGCTCCTGGGCGGGCCAAGAGACCCAGTACTTC
.	14	TRBV27	.	TRBJ2-7	CASTLLPGSHEQYF	TGTGCCAGCACCTTACTACCGGGATCACACGAGCAGTACTTC
TRBD2	15	TRBV6-5	.	TRBJ2-2	CASSFRTSGTGELFF	TGTGCCAGCAGTTTTCGGACTAGCGGGACCGGGGAGCTGTTTTTT
TRBD2	15	TRBV5-1	.	TRBJ2-3	CASSLGQHTSGRQYF	TGCGCCAGCAGCTTGGGACAGCATACTAGCGGCAGGCAGTATTTT
TRBD1	15	TRBV27	.	TRBJ2-1	CASTKPGQGGNEQFF	TGTGCCAGCACAAAACCGGGACAGGGAGGCAATGAGCAGTTCTTC
.	16	TRBV28	.	TRBJ1-5	CASSPERGEPNQPQHF	TGTGCCAGCAGTCCCGAACGGGGGGAGCCAAATCAGCCCCAGCATTTT
.	15	TRBV18	.	TRBJ2-3	CASGEDYLSTDTQYF	TGTGCCAGCGGGGAGGACTACCTTAGCACAGATACGCAGTATTTT